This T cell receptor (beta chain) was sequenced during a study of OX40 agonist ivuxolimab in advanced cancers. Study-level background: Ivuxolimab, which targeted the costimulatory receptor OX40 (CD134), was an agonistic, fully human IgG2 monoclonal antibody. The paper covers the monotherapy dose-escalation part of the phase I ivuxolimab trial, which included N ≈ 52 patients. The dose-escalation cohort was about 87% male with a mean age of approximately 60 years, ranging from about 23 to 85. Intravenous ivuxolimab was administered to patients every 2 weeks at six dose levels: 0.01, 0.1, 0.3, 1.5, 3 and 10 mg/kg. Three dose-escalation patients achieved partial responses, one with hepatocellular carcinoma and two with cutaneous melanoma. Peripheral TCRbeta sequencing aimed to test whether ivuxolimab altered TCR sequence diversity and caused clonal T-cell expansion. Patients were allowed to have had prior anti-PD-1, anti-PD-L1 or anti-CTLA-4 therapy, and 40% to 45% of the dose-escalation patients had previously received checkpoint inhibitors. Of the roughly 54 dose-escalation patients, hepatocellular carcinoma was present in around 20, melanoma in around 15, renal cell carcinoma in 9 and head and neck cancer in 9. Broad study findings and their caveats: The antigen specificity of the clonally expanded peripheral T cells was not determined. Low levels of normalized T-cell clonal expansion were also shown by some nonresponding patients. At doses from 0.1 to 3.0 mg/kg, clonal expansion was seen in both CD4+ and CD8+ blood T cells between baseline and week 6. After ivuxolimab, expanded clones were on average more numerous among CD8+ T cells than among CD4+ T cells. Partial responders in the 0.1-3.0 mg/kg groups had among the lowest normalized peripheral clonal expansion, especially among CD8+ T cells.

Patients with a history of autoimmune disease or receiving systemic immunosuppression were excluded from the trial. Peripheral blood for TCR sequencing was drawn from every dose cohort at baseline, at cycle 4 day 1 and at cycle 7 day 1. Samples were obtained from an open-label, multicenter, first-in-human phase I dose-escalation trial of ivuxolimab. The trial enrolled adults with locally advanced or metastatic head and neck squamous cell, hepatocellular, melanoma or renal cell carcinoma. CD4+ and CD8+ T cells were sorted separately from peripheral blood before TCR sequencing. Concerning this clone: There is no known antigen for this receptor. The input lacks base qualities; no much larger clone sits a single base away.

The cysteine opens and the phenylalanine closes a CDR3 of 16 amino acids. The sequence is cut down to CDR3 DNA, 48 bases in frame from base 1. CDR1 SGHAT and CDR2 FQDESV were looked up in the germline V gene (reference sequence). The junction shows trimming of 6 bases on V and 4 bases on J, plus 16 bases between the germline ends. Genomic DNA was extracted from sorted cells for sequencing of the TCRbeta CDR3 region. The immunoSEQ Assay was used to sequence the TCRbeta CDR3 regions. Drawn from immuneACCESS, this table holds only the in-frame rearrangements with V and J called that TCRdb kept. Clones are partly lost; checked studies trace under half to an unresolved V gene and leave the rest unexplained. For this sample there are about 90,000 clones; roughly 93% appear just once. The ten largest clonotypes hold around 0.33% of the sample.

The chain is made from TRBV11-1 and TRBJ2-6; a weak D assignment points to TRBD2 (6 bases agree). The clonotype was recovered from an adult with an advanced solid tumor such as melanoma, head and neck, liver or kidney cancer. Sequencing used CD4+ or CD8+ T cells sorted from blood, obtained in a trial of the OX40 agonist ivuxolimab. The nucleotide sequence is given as TGTGCCAGCAGTAGCGGCGCAGCTAGGGGGGCCAACGTCCTGACTTTC. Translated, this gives CASSSGAARGANVLTF.